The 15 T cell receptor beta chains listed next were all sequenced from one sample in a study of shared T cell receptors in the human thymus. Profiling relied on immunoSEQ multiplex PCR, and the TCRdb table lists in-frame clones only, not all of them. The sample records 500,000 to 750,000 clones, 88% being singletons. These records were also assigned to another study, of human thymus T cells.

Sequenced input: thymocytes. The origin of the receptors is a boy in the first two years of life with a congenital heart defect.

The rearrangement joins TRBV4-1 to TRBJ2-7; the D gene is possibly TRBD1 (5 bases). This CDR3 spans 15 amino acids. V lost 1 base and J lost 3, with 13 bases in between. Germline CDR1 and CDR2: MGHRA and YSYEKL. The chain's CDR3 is CASSQVPGKLYEQYF. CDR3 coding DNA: TGCGCCAGCAGCCAAGTTCCAGGGAAACTCTACGAGCAGTACTTC.

This chain's CDR3 is CASSTRDGYEQYF. The CDR3 DNA reads as TGTGCCAGCAGCACTAGAGATGGTTACGAGCAGTACTTC. The chain uses TRBV7-2 and TRBJ2-7, with D possibly matching TRBD2 (5 bases). Trimming cost V 5 bases and J 4 bases, with 12 bases left between them. Germline V CDR1 and CDR2: SGHTA, FQGNSA. This CDR3 comprises 13 residues.

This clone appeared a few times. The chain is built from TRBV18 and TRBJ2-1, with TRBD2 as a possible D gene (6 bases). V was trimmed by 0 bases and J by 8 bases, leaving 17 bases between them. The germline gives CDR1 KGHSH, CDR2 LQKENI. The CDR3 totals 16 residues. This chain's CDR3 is CASSPPGGTPRDEQFF. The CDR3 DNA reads TGTGCCAGCTCACCACCCGGCGGGACTCCCAGGGATGAGCAGTTCTTC.

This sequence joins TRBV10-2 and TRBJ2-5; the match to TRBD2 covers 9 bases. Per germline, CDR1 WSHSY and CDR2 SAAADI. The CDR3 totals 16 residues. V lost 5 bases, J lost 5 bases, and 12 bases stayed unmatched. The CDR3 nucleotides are TGCGCCAGCAGTAAACGACTAGCGGAAAACTGGGAGACCCAGTACTTC. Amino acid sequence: CASSKRLAENWETQYF.

The CDR3 loop is CASSLFRSGSEHEQYF. DNA for the CDR3: TGTGCCAGCAGCCTTTTCCGGAGCGGGAGTGAACACGAGCAGTACTTC. The V gene is TRBV7-2, the J gene TRBJ2-7, with 8 bases that match TRBD2. This CDR3 is built from 16 residues. Germline CDR1 reads SGHTA; CDR2 reads FQGNSA. The J segment lost 5 bases and the V segment lost 5 bases, leaving 14 bases of the junction unmatched.

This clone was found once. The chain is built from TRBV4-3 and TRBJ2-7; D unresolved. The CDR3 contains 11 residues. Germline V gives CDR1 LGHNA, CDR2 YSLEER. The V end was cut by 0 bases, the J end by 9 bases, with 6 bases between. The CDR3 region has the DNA TGCGCCAGCAGCCAAGATAGGAGGCAGTACTTC. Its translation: CASSQDRRQYF.

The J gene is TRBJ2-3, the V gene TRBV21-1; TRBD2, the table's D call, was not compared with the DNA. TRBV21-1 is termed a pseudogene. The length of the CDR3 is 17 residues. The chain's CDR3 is CASSNEREGPRDGTQYF. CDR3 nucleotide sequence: TGTGCCAGCAGCAACGAGCGGGAGGGCCCTCGGGATGGTACGCAGTATTTT.

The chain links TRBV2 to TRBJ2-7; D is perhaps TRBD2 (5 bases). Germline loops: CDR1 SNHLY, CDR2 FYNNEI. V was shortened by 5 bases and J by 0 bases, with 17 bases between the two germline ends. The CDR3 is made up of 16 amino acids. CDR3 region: CASSHLSIRGSYEQYF. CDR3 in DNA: TGTGCCAGCAGTCACCTGTCCATCCGGGGCTCCTACGAGCAGTACTTC. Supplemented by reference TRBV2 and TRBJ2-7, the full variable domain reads EPEVTQTPSHQVTQMGQEVILRCVPISNHLYFYWYRQILGQKVEFLVSFYNNEISEKSEIFDDQFSVERPDGSNFTLKIRSTKLEDSAMYFCASSHLSIRGSYEQYFGPGTRLTVT.

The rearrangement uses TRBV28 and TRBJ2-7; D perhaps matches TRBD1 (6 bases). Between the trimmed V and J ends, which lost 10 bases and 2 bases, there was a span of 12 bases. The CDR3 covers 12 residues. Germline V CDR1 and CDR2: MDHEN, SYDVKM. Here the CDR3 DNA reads TGTGCCACCTCCGGGACAACCTACGAGCAGTACTTC. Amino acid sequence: CATSGTTYEQYF.

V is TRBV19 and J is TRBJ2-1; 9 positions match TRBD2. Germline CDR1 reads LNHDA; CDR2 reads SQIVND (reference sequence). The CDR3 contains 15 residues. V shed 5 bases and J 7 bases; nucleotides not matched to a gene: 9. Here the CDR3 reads CASSGDSGSRNEQFF. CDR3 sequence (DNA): TGTGCCAGTAGTGGAGATAGCGGGAGTAGGAATGAGCAGTTCTTC.

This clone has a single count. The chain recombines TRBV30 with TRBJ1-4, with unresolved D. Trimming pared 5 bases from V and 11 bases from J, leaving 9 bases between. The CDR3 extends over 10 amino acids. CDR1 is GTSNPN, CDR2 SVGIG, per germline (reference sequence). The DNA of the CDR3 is TGTGCCTGGGCCGGTCGGAAACTGTTTTTT. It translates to CAWAGRKLFF.

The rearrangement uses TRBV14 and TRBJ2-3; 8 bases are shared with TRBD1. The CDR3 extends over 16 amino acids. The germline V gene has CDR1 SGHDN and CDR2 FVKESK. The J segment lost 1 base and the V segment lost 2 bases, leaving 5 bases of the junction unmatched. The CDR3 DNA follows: TGTGCCAGCAGCCAAACAGGACAGGGTCGCACAGATACGCAGTATTTT. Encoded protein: CASSQTGQGRTDTQYF.

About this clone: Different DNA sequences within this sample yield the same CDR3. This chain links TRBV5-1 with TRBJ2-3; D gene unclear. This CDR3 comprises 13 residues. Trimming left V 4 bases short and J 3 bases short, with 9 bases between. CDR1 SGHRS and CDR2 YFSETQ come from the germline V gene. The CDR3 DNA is TGCGCCAGCAGCCGGCTAGGAACAGATACGCAGTATTTT. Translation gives CASSRLGTDTQYF.

CDR3 protein: CAWSSRREGLKDTQYF. The CDR3 bases are TGTGCCTGGAGTTCCCGGCGGGAGGGCCTCAAGGATACGCAGTATTTT. The gene calls are TRBV30 and TRBJ2-3; TRBD2 matches 9 bases. The CDR3 length is 16 residues. Per germline, CDR1 GTSNPN and CDR2 SVGIG (reference sequence). The J segment lost 6 bases and the V segment lost 2 bases, leaving 12 bases of the junction unmatched. The full variable domain, completed using reference TRBV30 and TRBJ2-3, is SQTIHQWPATLVQPVGSPLSLECTVEGTSNPNLYWYRQAAGRGLQLLFYSVGIGQISSEVPQNLSASRPQDRQFILSSKKLLLSDSGFYLCAWSSRREGLKDTQYFGPGTRLTVL.

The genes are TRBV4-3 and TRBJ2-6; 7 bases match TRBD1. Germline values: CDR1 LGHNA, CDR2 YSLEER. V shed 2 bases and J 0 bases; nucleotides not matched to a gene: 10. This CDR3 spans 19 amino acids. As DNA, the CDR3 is TGCGCCAGCAGCCAAAGTATGCACAGGGGAAGCTCTGGGGCCAACGTCCTGACTTTC. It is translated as CASSQSMHRGSSGANVLTF.